One TCR beta chain is described in this entry. This CDR3 comprises 16 residues. V lost 4 bases and J 0 bases, leaving 16 bases between the germline ends. Germline V gene lookup returns CDR1 SGHRS and CDR2 YFSETQ. Preparation of the TCRbeta library was carried out with unique molecular identifiers. In TCRdb, the PCR reads were re-called with MiXCR into one record per CDR3 protein. The table lists over 100,000 distinct CDR3 sequences, 10% of them singletons, with less than 40% in the top ten. This entry is derived from a study of T-cell reconstitution after alpha-beta-depleted transplantation in children.

Here the sequenced sample was PBMCs, taken before TCRalphabeta/CD19-depleted stem cell transplant. The chain couples TRBV5-1 to TRBJ1-1; D may be TRBD1 (5 bases). This TCR came from a boy between 2 and 10 years old with acute lymphoblastic leukemia, due to receive a stem cell transplant. CDR3 in DNA: TGCGCCAGCAGCCCGGTAATTGGACACATGAACACTGAAGCTTTCTTT. This codes for CASSPVIGHMNTEAFF.